The next 31 T cell receptor beta chains were all read from a single sample in a study of blood T cell repertoires in COVID-19. This table comes from immunoSEQ multiplex PCR, and its TCRdb copy is limited to in-frame clones, with some not included. The repertoire holds just over 350,000 clones, with 65% to 90% as singletons. Sequenced: peripheral blood. These TCRs come from a woman aged 55-70 years with COVID-19, enrolled during active disease.

The chain recombines TRBV5-1 with TRBJ2-2; D is unresolved. The germline V gene encodes CDR1 SGHRS and CDR2 YFSETQ. This CDR3 is 15 amino acids long. V was shortened by 2 bases and J by 0 bases, with 8 bases between the two germline ends. In DNA form, the CDR3 reads TGCGCCAGCAGCTTTGGCAGCGCGAACACCGGGGAGCTGTTTTTT. Amino acid sequence: CASSFGSANTGELFF.

V gene TRBV19 combines with J gene TRBJ2-5; 9 positions agree with TRBD1. Germline CDR1 LNHDA, CDR2 SQIVND (reference sequence). This CDR3 is built from 14 residues. With V trimmed by 6 bases and J by 5 bases, 7 bases remained unmatched. The CDR3 here is CASSRDREGETQYF. For the CDR3, the DNA is TGTGCCAGTAGCCGGGACAGGGAAGGGGAGACCCAGTACTTC.

J is TRBJ2-3 and V is TRBV4-2; 10 nucleotides agree with TRBD2. Trimming took 1 base from V and 1 from J; bases not matched to a gene: 2. The V gene's germline CDR1 is LGHNA and CDR2 YNFKEQ. The CDR3 spans 16 residues. This chain's CDR3 is CASSQALAGGTDTQYF. CDR3 sequence (DNA): TGTGCCAGCAGCCAAGCTCTAGCGGGGGGCACAGATACGCAGTATTTT.

The chain is built from TRBV18 and TRBJ2-1; 8 bases are shared with TRBD2. CDR3 length: 16 residues. Germline V gene data show CDR1 as KGHSH and CDR2 as LQKENI. V lost 0 bases, J lost 3 bases, and 4 bases stayed unmatched. The CDR3 DNA follows: TGTGCCAGCTCACCACCCGGAGCGGGGGACTACAATGAGCAGTTCTTC. Its protein product is CASSPPGAGDYNEQFF. Using reference TRBV18 and TRBJ2-1 for the parts outside the CDR3, the full variable domain is NAGVMQNPRHLVRRRGQEARLRCSPMKGHSHVYWYRQLPEEGLKFMVYLQKENIIDESGMPKERFSAEFPKEGPSILRIQQVVRGDSAAYFCASSPPGAGDYNEQFFGPGTRLTVL.

On this clone: Additional DNA sequences in this sample encode the identical CDR3. V is TRBV27 and J is TRBJ2-7, with D perhaps matching TRBD1 (7 bases). The V gene lost 4 bases and the J gene lost 7 bases, with 14 bases spanning the gap. CDR3 size: 13 residues. Germline loops: CDR1 MNHEY, CDR2 SMNVEV (reference sequence). The CDR3 bases are TGTGCCAGCAGTTCCACAGGGGCGGGGGAGCAGTACTTC. This codes for CASSSTGAGEQYF.

The chain uses TRBV2 and TRBJ1-1; D is possibly TRBD1 (6 bases). The CDR3 is 14 residues long. V lost 5 bases to trimming and J lost 2 bases, with 12 bases between them. CDR1 is SNHLY and CDR2 is FYNNEI in the germline V gene. The CDR3 DNA sequence: TGTGCCAGCAGTCCTCTACAGGGTAACACTGAAGCTTTCTTT. The encoded protein is CASSPLQGNTEAFF.

V usage is TRBV10-3 and J usage is TRBJ2-3; D is unresolved. From germline, CDR1 is ENHRY and CDR2 SYGVKD. The CDR3 length is 15 residues. Trimming left V 3 bases short and J 1 base short, with 11 bases between. The CDR3 region is CAISDSDQGTDTQYF. CDR3 nucleotides: TGTGCCATCAGTGATTCTGATCAGGGCACAGATACGCAGTATTTT.

The genes are TRBV3-1 (or the pseudogene TRBV3-2) and TRBJ2-5, with unresolved D. V was shortened by 3 bases and J by 0 bases, with 20 bases between the two germline ends. The germline V gene encodes CDR1 LGHDT and CDR2 YNNKEL (reference sequence). This CDR3 has 18 amino acids. CDR3 bases: TGTGCCAGCAGCCAGTTTTGGGCCAGGCGAAAGTACCAAGAGACCCAGTACTTC. Protein: CASSQFWARRKYQETQYF.

This clone was counted between two and nine times. This same CDR3 is encoded by further DNA sequences in the sample. This chain connects TRBV3-1 (or the pseudogene TRBV3-2) to TRBJ2-3, with 10 bases matching TRBD2. The CDR3 has 17 residues. V was pared by 1 base and J by 1 base, with 5 bases of the junction left unmatched. Germline V CDR1 and CDR2: LGHDT, YNNKEL (reference sequence). CDR3 bases: TGTGCCAGCAGCCAAGGGGGTAGCGGGGGGCGCACAGATACGCAGTATTTT. It codes for CASSQGGSGGRTDTQYF.

This clone was recorded a few times. V and J are TRBV9 and TRBJ1-6, with D perhaps TRBD1 (5 bases). Germline lookup yields CDR1 SGDLS and CDR2 YYNGEE. CDR3 length equals 13 residues. V dropped 0 bases and J dropped 9 bases, with 7 bases sitting between them. The DNA of the CDR3 is TGTGCCAGCAGCGTAGGGGGGGGTTCACCCCTCCACTTT. Its protein product is CASSVGGGSPLHF.

The rearrangement uses TRBV30 and TRBJ1-4; a possible D gene is TRBD1 (6 bases). Germline V gives CDR1 GTSNPN, CDR2 SVGIG (reference sequence). The germline V and J ends were trimmed by 5 bases and 6 bases, with 13 bases remaining between them. The CDR3 covers 13 residues. The CDR3 DNA is TGTGCCTGGGGGGACATTCGATATGAAAAACTGTTTTTT. Its translation is CAWGDIRYEKLFF.

This sequence joins TRBV6-5 and TRBJ1-6, with D unresolved. The CDR3 has 15 amino acids. V lost 2 bases and J 6 bases, leaving 11 bases between the germline ends. Germline CDR1 reads MNHEY; CDR2 reads SVGAGI. The CDR3 protein is CASSYGQSLNSPLHF. CDR3 sequence (DNA): TGTGCCAGCAGTTACGGGCAATCGCTTAATTCACCCCTCCACTTT.

The V call is TRBV11-3, the J call TRBJ2-5; TRBD2 agrees at 9 bases. V was clipped by 4 bases and J by 0 bases; unmatched bases: 3. The CDR3 is made up of 15 amino acids. The germline V gene encodes CDR1 SGHNT and CDR2 YENEEA. CDR3 nucleotide sequence: TGTGCCAGCAGCTCCCAGCGGGGGGACCAAGAGACCCAGTACTTC. It translates to CASSSQRGDQETQYF.

In its sample, this clone was seen a few times. This chain links TRBV6-5 with TRBJ1-6; no clear D. The germline CDR1 and CDR2 sequences are MNHEY and SVGAGI. V was pared by 6 bases and J by 6 bases, with 15 bases between. The CDR3 extends over 15 amino acids. The chain's CDR3 is CASSIFRRLNSPLHF. CDR3 DNA: TGTGCCAGCAGCATCTTCAGGAGGCTTAATTCACCCCTCCACTTT.

The chain is built from TRBV9 and TRBJ1-2; the D is unclear. Germline CDR1 is SGDLS and CDR2 is YYNGEE. The length of the CDR3 is 13 residues. V lost 1 base, J lost 2 bases, and 6 bases lay in between. The CDR3 region is CASSVTENYGYTF. The CDR3, as DNA: TGTGCCAGCAGCGTAACGGAGAACTATGGCTACACCTTC.

The rearrangement uses TRBV30 and TRBJ1-1; tentatively, D is TRBD1 (6 bases). There are 13 residues in the CDR3. Trimming removed 0 bases at V and 7 bases at J, with 12 bases between. Germline V gene data show CDR1 as GTSNPN and CDR2 as SVGIG (reference sequence). The CDR3 sequence is CAWSVGGAGEAFF. In nucleotides, the CDR3 is TGTGCCTGGAGTGTAGGGGGAGCTGGTGAAGCTTTCTTT.

V is TRBV4-2 and J is TRBJ1-2; D unresolved. Germline CDR1 is LGHNA and CDR2 is YNFKEQ. V lost 5 bases, J lost 3 bases, and 4 bases lay in between. The CDR3 loop spans 11 amino acids. The chain's CDR3 is CASSSDYGYTF. As DNA, the CDR3 is TGTGCCAGCAGCTCTGACTATGGCTACACCTTC.

The chain joins TRBV2 to TRBJ1-2; D remains ambiguous. With 6 bases removed from V and 0 bases from J, the gap between germline ends came to 8 bases. Per germline, CDR1 SNHLY and CDR2 FYNNEI. The CDR3 contains 13 residues. The CDR3 DNA is TGTGCCAGCAGGGGGAGACCTAACTATGGCTACACCTTC. Translation gives CASRGRPNYGYTF.

This rearrangement joins TRBV5-1 to TRBJ2-7, with TRBD1 identical over 7 bases. This CDR3 has 18 residues. V lost 2 bases to trimming and J lost 6 bases; unmatched junction nucleotides: 20. Germline CDR1 SGHRS, CDR2 YFSETQ. CDR3 in DNA: TGCGCCAGCAGCTTAGGCCTCGGTGGGAGACAGGGTTCACGCGAGCAGTACTTC. Its translation: CASSLGLGGRQGSREQYF.

In this sample, this clone turned up a few times. V and J are TRBV12-3 or TRBV12-4 and TRBJ2-3; perhaps TRBD2 as D (6 bases). The germline V and J ends were trimmed by 7 bases and 8 bases, with 16 bases remaining between them. The CDR3 totals 13 residues. CDR3 residues: CASNTVAAVTQYF. The CDR3 DNA follows: TGTGCCAGCAATACGGTAGCGGCAGTTACGCAGTATTTT.

Details on this clone: This specimen includes other DNA sequences encoding the same CDR3. The chain has TRBV5-1 and TRBJ1-2, with 7 bases identical to TRBD1. The CDR3 is 14 residues long. Trimming cost V 4 bases and J 4 bases; bases outside gene matches: 7. Germline V lookup: CDR1 SGHRS, CDR2 YFSETQ. CDR3 region: CASSDGQVLYGYTF. In nucleotides, the CDR3 is TGCGCCAGCAGCGATGGACAGGTGCTCTATGGCTACACCTTC.

This rearrangement joins TRBV9 to TRBJ2-1; 9 bases are shared with TRBD2. V gave up 4 bases and J gave up 3 bases; unmatched junction bases: 17. Germline V lookup: CDR1 SGDLS, CDR2 YYNGEE. The CDR3 spans 19 residues. CDR3 nucleotide sequence: TGTGCCAGCAGCCCCCGGGGGGCGGGGGGGCTCCCTCACTACAATGAGCAGTTCTTC. It codes for CASSPRGAGGLPHYNEQFF.

The V and J genes are TRBV18 and TRBJ1-6; possibly TRBD1 for D (5 bases). The CDR3 runs to 14 residues. Trimming took 5 bases from V and 3 from J, leaving 8 bases between them. Germline loops: CDR1 KGHSH, CDR2 LQKENI. This chain's CDR3 is CASSGAYYNSPLHF. The CDR3 DNA sequence: TGTGCCAGCTCAGGGGCCTACTATAATTCACCCCTCCACTTT.

The chain links TRBV5-1 to TRBJ1-1; 7 positions agree with TRBD1. Germline V gene sequence: CDR1 SGHRS, CDR2 YFSETQ. The length of the CDR3 is 14 residues. Germline trimming cut 4 bases from V and 2 bases from J; bases unmatched to any gene: 5. The CDR3 coding sequence is TGCGCCAGCAGCGCCCGACAGGGAAACACTGAAGCTTTCTTT. It is translated as CASSARQGNTEAFF.

This clone was detected once. V usage is TRBV18 and J usage is TRBJ1-6; no firm D call. The V end was cut by 4 bases, the J end by 13 bases, with 14 bases between. The CDR3 has 13 residues. Germline V gene lookup returns CDR1 KGHSH and CDR2 LQKENI. The chain's CDR3 is CASSRDASNPLHF. CDR3 bases: TGTGCCAGCTCACGTGATGCGAGCAATCCCCTCCACTTT.

This chain connects TRBV6-2 or TRBV6-3 to TRBJ1-1; D is unclear. V was clipped by 6 bases and J by 7 bases, with 9 bases between them. Germline values: CDR1 MNHEY, CDR2 SVGEGT. The CDR3 spans 11 residues. The CDR3 DNA reads TGTGCCAGCAGCACCGGTCGTGAAGCTTTCTTT. It specifies CASSTGREAFF.

The chain recombines TRBV7-8 with TRBJ1-5, with D maybe TRBD1 (5 bases). The ends were cut back, 5 bases at V and 5 bases at J, with 10 bases in the middle. Germline V gene lookup returns CDR1 SGHVS and CDR2 FQNEAQ. The CDR3 contains 13 residues. The DNA for the CDR3 is TGTGCCAGCAGCCGACAGCGCGATCAGCCCCAGCATTTT. Translating gives CASSRQRDQPQHF.

The sample holds a few counts of this clone. The chain couples TRBV11-3 to TRBJ2-7; TRBD1 matches 8 bases. The trim removed 3 bases at V and 6 bases at J, leaving 7 bases unmatched. CDR1 SGHNT and CDR2 YENEEA come from the germline V gene. This CDR3 is 14 amino acids long. The CDR3: CASSFRTGSGEQYF. CDR3 bases: TGTGCCAGCAGCTTCCGGACAGGGTCGGGCGAGCAGTACTTC.

V is TRBV30 and J is TRBJ1-5; D is unclear. This CDR3 contains 13 residues. Trimming pared 2 bases from V and 9 bases from J, leaving 14 bases between. Germline loops: CDR1 GTSNPN, CDR2 SVGIG (reference sequence). The CDR3 sequence is CAWSQEAQRPQHF. Here the CDR3 DNA reads TGTGCCTGGAGTCAGGAGGCCCAAAGGCCCCAGCATTTT.

The V call is TRBV5-1, the J call TRBJ2-1, with 9 positions matching TRBD2. The CDR3 spans 15 residues. The junction had 6 bases not matched to a gene; V was cut back by 2 bases and J by 6 bases. Germline assignment: CDR1 SGHRS and CDR2 YFSETQ. The CDR3 bases are TGCGCCAGCAGCTTTACAAGCGGGGGGCCCAATGAGCAGTTCTTC. Its translation is CASSFTSGGPNEQFF.

The table lists this clone with a count of one. This sequence joins TRBV5-1 and TRBJ2-5, with 8 bases fitting TRBD2. Germline V gene lookup returns CDR1 SGHRS and CDR2 YFSETQ. There are 15 residues in the CDR3. V lost 5 bases and J lost 5; bases outside the gene matches: 11. The CDR3 spells CASRYDGGARETQYF. The CDR3 DNA sequence: TGCGCCAGCAGATACGACGGGGGGGCTCGGGAGACCCAGTACTTC.